The text below deals with one TCR beta chain. Antigen: not known. V lost 4 bases, J lost 11 bases, and 21 bases lay in between. Germline CDR1 reads MNHNY; CDR2 reads SVGAGI (reference sequence). This CDR3 contains 15 residues. These data are taken from a study of cytomegalovirus exposure and HLA in healthy donors. Points from the study as a whole: Most of the TCR beta V segments (in an earlier analysis) were productive either about 87% or about 30% of the time.

In the PCR, 60 Vbeta and 13 Jbeta primers were used. Sequencing used immunoSEQ multiplex PCR; TCRdb keeps in-frame clones, though not all of them. The sample lists over 120,000 clones, 65% to 80% seen once, with roughly 4.2% in the top ten. Sequences were obtained from PBMCs. The clonotype comes from a male donor in good health and CMV-seronegative. The genes are TRBV6-6 and TRBJ2-1, with D possibly being TRBD1 (5 bases). This CDR3 is CASSSFSLGPSKQFF. CDR3 sequence (DNA): TGTGCCAGCAGTTCATTTTCCCTGGGGCCGAGCAAGCAGTTCTTC.